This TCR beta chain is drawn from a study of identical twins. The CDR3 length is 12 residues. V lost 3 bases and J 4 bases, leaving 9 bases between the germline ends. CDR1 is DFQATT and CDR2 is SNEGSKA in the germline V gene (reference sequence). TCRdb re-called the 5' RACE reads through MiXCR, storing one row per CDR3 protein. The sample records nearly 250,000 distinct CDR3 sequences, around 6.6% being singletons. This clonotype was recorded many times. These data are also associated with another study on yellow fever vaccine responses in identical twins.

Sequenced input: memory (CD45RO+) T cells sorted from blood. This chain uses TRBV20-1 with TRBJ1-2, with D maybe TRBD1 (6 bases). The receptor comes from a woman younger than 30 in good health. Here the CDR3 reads CSASWDTYGYTF. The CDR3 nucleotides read TGCAGTGCTAGTTGGGACACCTATGGCTACACCTTC.